Following are 3 T cell receptor beta chains from one sample sequenced in a study of T cell repertoires in cytomegalovirus infection. In TCRdb, the reads were re-called with MiXCR into one record per CDR3 protein. The sample lists around 300,000 distinct CDR3 sequences; more than 8% were seen once. Material for sequencing was PBMCs. These receptors were obtained from a human donor in good health (CMV status not recorded). Some clones in this sample may be carry-over from other donors' samples.

This clonotype was recorded at least ten times. V and J are TRBV19 and TRBJ2-2; D may be TRBD1 or TRBD2 (6 bases each). The CDR3 consists of 19 residues. Trimming cost V 3 bases and J 0 bases, with 20 bases left between them. Germline V gives CDR1 LNHDA, CDR2 SQIVND (reference sequence). The CDR3 DNA follows: TGTGCCAGTAGTATCCACAGGGTGGCTAGCGAAGCGAACACCGGGGAGCTGTTTTTT. Amino acids: CASSIHRVASEANTGELFF.

This clonotype was detected only a few times. This rearrangement joins TRBV12-5 to TRBJ1-2; D may be TRBD1 (5 bases). The CDR3 covers 14 residues. From germline, CDR1 is LGHNT and CDR2 FRNRAP. V dropped 0 bases and J dropped 4 bases, with 9 bases sitting between them. CDR3 region: CASGLVPGVYGYTF. The DNA of the CDR3 is TGTGCTAGTGGTTTGGTACCGGGGGTCTATGGCTACACCTTC. The full variable domain, with the rest looked up from reference TRBV12-5 and TRBJ1-2, is DARVTQTPRHKVTEMGQEVTMRCQPILGHNTVFWYRQTMMQGLELLAYFRNRAPLDDSGMPKDRFSAEMPDATLATLKIQPSEPRDSAVYFCASGLVPGVYGYTFGSGTRLTVV.

The rearrangement joins TRBV7-2 to TRBJ1-3, with D hard to call. The V end was cut by 1 base, the J end by 0 bases, with 7 bases between. CDR1 SGHTA and CDR2 FQGNSA come from the germline V gene. The CDR3 runs 15 residues. CDR3 in amino acids: CASSLVAGSGNTIYF. CDR3 sequence (DNA): TGTGCCAGCAGCTTAGTGGCAGGCTCTGGAAACACCATATATTTT.